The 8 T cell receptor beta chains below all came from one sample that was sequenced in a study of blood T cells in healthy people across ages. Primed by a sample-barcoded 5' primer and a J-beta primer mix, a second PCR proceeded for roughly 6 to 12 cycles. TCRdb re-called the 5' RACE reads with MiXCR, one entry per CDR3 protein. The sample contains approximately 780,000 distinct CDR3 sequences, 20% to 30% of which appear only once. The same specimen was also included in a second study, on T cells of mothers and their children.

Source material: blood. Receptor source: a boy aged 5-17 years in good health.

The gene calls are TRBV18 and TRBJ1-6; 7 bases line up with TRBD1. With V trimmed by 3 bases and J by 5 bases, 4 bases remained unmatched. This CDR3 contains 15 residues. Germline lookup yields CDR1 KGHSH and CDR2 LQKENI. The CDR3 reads CASSPRTGHNSPLHF. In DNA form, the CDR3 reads TGTGCCAGCTCACCCCGGACAGGCCATAATTCACCCCTCCACTTT.

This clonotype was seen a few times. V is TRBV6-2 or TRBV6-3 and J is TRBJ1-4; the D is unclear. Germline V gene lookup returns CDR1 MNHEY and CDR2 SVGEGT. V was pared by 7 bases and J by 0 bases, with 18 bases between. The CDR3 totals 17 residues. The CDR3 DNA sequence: TGTGCCAGCAATACCCGGGAGAGAGCTTCAACTAATGAAAAACTGTTTTTT. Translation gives CASNTRERASTNEKLFF.

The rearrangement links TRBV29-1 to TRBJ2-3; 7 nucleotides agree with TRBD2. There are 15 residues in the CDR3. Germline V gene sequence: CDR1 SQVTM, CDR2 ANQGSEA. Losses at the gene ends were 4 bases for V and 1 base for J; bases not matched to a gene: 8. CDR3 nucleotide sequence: TGCAGCGTTGGGGCCCGGACTAGGCGCACAGATACGCAGTATTTT. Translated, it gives CSVGARTRRTDTQYF.

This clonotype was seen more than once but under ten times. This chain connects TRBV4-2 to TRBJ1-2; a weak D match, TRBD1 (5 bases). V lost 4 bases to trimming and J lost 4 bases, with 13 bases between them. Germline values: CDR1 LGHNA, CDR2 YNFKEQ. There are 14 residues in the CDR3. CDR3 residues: CASSPDRLSYGYTF. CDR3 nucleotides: TGTGCCAGCAGCCCCGACAGATTATCCTATGGCTACACCTTC.

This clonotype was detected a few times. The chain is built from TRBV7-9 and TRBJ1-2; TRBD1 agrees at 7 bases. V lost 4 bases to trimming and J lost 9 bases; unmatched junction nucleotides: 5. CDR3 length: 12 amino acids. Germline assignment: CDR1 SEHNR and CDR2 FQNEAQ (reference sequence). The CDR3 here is CASSSQGVSYTF. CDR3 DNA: TGTGCCAGCAGCTCCCAGGGGGTTAGCTACACCTTC.

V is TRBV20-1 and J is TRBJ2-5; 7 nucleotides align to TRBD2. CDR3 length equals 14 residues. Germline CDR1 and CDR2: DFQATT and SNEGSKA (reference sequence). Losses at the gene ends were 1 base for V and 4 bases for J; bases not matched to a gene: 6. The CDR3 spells CSARAASGAETQYF. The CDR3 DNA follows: TGCAGTGCTAGAGCGGCTAGCGGTGCAGAGACCCAGTACTTC.

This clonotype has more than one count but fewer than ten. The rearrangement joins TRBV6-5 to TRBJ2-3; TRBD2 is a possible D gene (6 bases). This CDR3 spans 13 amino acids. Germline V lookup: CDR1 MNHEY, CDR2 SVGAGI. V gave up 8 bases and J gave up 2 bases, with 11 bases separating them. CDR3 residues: CASAGGFTDTQYF. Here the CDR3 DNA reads TGTGCCAGCGCCGGGGGTTTCACAGATACGCAGTATTTT.

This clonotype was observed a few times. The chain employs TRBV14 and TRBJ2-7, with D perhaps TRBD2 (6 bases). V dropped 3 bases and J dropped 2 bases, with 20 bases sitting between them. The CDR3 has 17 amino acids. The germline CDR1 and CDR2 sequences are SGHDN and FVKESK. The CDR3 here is CASSQDWPKWGAYEQYF. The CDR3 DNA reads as TGTGCCAGCAGCCAGGATTGGCCCAAGTGGGGGGCCTACGAGCAGTACTTC.